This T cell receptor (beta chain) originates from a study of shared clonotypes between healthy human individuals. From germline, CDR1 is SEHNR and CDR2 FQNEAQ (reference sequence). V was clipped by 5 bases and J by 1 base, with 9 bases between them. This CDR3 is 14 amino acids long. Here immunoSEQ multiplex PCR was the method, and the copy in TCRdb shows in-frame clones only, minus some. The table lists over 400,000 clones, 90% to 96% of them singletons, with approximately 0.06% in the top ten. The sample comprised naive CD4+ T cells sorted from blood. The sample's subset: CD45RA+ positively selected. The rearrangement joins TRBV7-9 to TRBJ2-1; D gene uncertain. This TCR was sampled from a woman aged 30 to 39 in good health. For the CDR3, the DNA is TGTGCCAGCAGCCTGGACGGATCCTACAATGAGCAGTTCTTC. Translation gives CASSLDGSYNEQFF.